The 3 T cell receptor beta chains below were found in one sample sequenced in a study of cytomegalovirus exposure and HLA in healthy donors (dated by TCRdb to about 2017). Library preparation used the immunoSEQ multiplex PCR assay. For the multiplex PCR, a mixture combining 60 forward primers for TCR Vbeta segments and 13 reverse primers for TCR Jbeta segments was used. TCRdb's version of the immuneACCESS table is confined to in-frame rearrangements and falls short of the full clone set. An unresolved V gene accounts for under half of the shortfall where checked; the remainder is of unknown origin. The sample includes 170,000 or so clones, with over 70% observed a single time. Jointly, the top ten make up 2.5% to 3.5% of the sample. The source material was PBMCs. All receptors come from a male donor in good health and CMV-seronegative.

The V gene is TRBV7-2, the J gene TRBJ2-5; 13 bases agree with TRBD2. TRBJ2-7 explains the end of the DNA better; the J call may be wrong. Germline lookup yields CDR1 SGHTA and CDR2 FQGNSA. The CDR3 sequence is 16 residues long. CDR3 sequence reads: CASSPGTSGTAHEQYF. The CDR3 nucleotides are TGTGCCAGCAGCCCCGGGACTAGCGGGACGGCCCACGAGCAGTACTTC.

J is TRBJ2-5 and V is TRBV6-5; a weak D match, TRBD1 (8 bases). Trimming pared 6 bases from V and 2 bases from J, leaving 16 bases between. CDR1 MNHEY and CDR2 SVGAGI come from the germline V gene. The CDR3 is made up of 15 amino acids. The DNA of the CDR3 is TGTGCCAGCAGCCAAAACAGGGGGGGTCAAGAGACCCAGTACTTC. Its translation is CASSQNRGGQETQYF.

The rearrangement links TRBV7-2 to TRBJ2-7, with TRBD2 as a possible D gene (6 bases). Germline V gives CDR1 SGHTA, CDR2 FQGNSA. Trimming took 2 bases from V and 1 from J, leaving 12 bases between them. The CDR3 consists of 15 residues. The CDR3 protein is CASSLIPGESYEQYF. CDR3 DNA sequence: TGTGCCAGCAGCTTAATTCCGGGGGAATCCTACGAGCAGTACTTC.